The sequence of this TCR beta chain was determined in a study of Ad26.COV2.S vaccination and SARS-CoV-2 variants. Study-wide context: Within the COV1001 Ad26.COV2.S trial arm, the donor was enrolled. Ad26.COV2.S given intramuscularly, once or twice 56 days apart.

Overall study findings and caveats: Analytic work on TCR breadth and depth might have understated the full extent of total T cell responses.

The treatment was: over 15 received Ad26.COV2.S at low or high dose, single or two shots; 5 received placebo; per-sample allocation not given. Sample collection was performed on day 63 after the first vaccine or placebo injection. In the vaccine, an Ad26 vector expressed the SARS-CoV-2 spike of the Wuhan strain. Generated by immunoSEQ multiplex PCR, the TCRdb table keeps only in-frame clones and is missing some. The repertoire has some 480,000 clones, about 83% of them found once; the top ten carry around 13%. As regards this clone: The antigen remains unidentified.

The CDR3 is 14 amino acids. Germline assignment: CDR1 MRHNA and CDR2 SNTAGT. V was pared by 5 bases and J by 4 bases, with 14 bases between. The source is a person between 18 and 59 years old who received the Ad26.COV2.S COVID-19 vaccine or a placebo. Here the sequenced sample was peripheral blood, taken in a trial of Ad26.COV2.S vaccine versus placebo. The chain recombines TRBV6-4 with TRBJ1-1; weak D call: TRBD1 (6 bases). As DNA, the CDR3 is TGTGCCAGCAGTAGAGACAGGTCAAGCACTGAAGCTTTCTTT. Protein product: CASSRDRSSTEAFF.